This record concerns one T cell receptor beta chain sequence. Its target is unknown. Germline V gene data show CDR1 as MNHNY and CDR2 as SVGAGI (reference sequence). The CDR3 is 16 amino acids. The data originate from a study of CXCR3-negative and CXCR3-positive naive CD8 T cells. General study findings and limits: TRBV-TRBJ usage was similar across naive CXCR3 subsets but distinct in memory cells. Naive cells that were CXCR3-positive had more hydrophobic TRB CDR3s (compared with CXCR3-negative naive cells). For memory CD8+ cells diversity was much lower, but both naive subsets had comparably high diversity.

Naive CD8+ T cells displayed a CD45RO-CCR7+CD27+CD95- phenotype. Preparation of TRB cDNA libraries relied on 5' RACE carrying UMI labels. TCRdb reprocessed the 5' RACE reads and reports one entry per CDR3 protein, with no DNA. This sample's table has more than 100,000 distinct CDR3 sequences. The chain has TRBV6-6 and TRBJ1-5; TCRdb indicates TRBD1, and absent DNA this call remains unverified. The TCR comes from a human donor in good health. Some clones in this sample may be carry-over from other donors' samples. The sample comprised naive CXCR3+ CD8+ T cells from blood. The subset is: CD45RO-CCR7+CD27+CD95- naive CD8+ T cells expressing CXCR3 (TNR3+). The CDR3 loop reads CASSYSFPTANQPQHF.